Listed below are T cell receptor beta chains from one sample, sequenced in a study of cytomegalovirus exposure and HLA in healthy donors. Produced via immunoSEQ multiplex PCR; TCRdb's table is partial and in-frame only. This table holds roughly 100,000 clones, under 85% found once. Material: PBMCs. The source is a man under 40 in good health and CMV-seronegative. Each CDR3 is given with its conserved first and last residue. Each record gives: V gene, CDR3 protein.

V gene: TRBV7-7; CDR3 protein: CASSRDRGADTQYF
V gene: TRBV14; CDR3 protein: CASSPPDRGIYEQYF
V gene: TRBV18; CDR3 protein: CASSPRTGGSEKLFF
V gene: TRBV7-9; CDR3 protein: CASRRQGNNSPLHF
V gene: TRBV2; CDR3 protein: CASSPGQGTFYF
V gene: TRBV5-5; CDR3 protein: CASSFRQVGNQPQHF
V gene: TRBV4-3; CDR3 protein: CASSQIRGTKTEAFF
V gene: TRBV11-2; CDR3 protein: CASSSTGGGQPQHF
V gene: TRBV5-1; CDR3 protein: CASSLAGAAYEQYF
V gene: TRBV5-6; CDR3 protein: CASSRMQGSGANVLTF
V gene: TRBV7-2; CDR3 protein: CASSLMSNQPQHF
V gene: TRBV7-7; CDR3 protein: CASSPTIGQGFGLAGELFF
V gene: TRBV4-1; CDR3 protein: CASSQVLGTYEQYF
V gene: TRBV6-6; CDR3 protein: CASSYDDRLNTEAFF
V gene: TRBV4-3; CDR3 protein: CASSQDQEEEGLQETQYF
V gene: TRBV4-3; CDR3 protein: CASSQESGRTEAFF
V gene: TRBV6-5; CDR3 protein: CASSYTSGGAETQYF
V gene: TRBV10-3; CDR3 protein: CAISGGSSYEQYF
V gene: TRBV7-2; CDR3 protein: CASSKPGQGLGSEKLFF
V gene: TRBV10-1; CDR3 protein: CASSARQGSADTQYF
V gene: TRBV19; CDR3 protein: CASSSLPGDATGELFF
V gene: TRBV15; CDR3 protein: CATSRKEADTQYF